A selection of T cell receptor beta chains follows, all from one sample in a study of T cell repertoires in cytomegalovirus infection. TCRdb reprocessed the reads with MiXCR, giving one entry per CDR3 protein. The sample comprises almost 550,000 distinct CDR3 sequences, approximately 15% of which are singletons, and roughly 25% rests with the top ten. The sequencing input was CD8+ T cells from PBMCs. The origin of the receptors is a human donor in good health (CMV status not recorded). Some clones in this sample may be carry-over from other donors' samples. Each CDR3 is given with its conserved first and last residue. D genes are given only for firm matches. Clone size is given for some rows only: seen once, a few or many times, or a class if the clone is expanded.

TRBJ2-1 few TRBD2 TRBV12-3/TRBV12-4 CASSLGTTDNEQFF TGTGCCAGCAGTCTCGGGACTACCGACAATGAGCAGTTCTTC
TRBJ2-4 few - TRBV13 CASSHGAKNIQYF TGTGCCAGCAGTCATGGGGCCAAAAACATTCAGTACTTC
TRBJ2-7 - - TRBV6-5 CASSYSEGINTYKQYF TGTGCCAGCAGTTACTCCGAAGGAATTAATACCTACAAGCAGTACTTC
TRBJ2-5 - TRBD1 TRBV7-9 CASSLDRDRGKETQYF TGTGCCAGCAGCTTAGACCGGGACAGGGGAAAAGAGACCCAGTACTTC
TRBJ1-3 many - TRBV6-5 CASRLQGNSGNTIYF TGTGCCAGCAGGCTCCAGGGTAACTCTGGAAACACCATATATTTT
TRBJ2-1 many - TRBV6-5 CASSTDSSYNEQFF TGTGCCAGCAGCACGGATAGCTCCTACAATGAGCAGTTCTTC
TRBJ1-1 many - TRBV27 CASSLLGMNTEAFF TGTGCTAGTTCTCTCCTCGGAATGAACACTGAAGCTTTCTTT
TRBJ2-1 - - TRBV30 CAWSGGTYSEQFF TGTGCCTGGAGTGGGGGGACCTACAGTGAGCAGTTCTTC
TRBJ1-3 - - TRBV19 CASSLGEGRLSGNTIYF TGTGCCAGTAGTCTAGGAGAGGGACGCCTCTCTGGAAACACCATATATTTT
TRBJ2-1 many TRBD2 TRBV29-1 CSLLAGGDNEQFF TGCAGCCTATTAGCGGGAGGAGACAATGAGCAGTTCTTC
TRBJ1-1 many - TRBV7-8 CASSRGRTNTEAFF TGTGCCAGCAGCCGGGGCAGGACCAACACTGAAGCTTTCTTT
TRBJ1-1 many TRBD1 TRBV11-2 CASSPLRTGVTEAFF TGTGCCAGCAGCCCCCTTAGGACAGGGGTCACTGAAGCTTTCTTT
TRBJ2-7 - - TRBV27 CASSPETSTRSYEQYF TGTGCCAGCAGTCCCGAGACTAGTACCCGATCCTACGAGCAGTACTTC
TRBJ2-1 few - TRBV20-1 CSARWGMDNEQFF TGCAGTGCTAGATGGGGGATGGACAATGAGCAGTTCTTC
TRBJ2-3 - TRBD1 TRBV15 CATSRVTGVPTDTQYF TGTGCCACCAGCAGAGTCACAGGGGTTCCCACAGATACGCAGTATTTT
TRBJ2-1 many - TRBV6-1 CASSEEGSSYNEQFF TGTGCCAGCAGTGAAGAAGGGAGCTCCTACAATGAGCAGTTCTTC
TRBJ2-5 few - TRBV4-1 CASSQGWDIQETQYF TGCGCCAGCAGCCAAGGGTGGGACATTCAAGAGACCCAGTACTTC
TRBJ2-3 - - TRBV30 CAWDKPRGTDTQYF TGTGCCTGGGACAAGCCTCGGGGCACAGATACGCAGTATTTT
TRBJ2-7 few TRBD1 TRBV10-3 CAISQARGQGGYEQYF TGTGCCATCAGTCAAGCCAGGGGACAGGGGGGCTACGAGCAGTACTTC
TRBJ2-5 - TRBD2 TRBV3-1 CASSQEGLAEQETQYF TGTGCCAGCAGCCAAGAAGGGCTAGCGGAACAAGAGACCCAGTACTTC
TRBJ1-1 many - TRBV11-1 CASSLTRRLNTEAFF TGTGCCAGCAGCTTAACCCGGCGATTGAACACTGAAGCTTTCTTT
TRBJ2-1 - - TRBV24-1 CATSDSPGRQFF TGTGCCACCAGTGATTCCCCTGGGAGGCAGTTCTTC
TRBJ2-7 many - TRBV11-2 CASSLGGMYEQYF TGTGCCAGCAGCTTAGGGGGGATGTACGAGCAGTACTTC
TRBJ1-6 few - TRBV9 CASSPPGGVNSPLHF TGTGCCAGCAGCCCCCCGGGAGGGGTTAATTCACCCCTCCACTTT
TRBJ2-3 few TRBD2 TRBV6-5 CARVCIGGLAGGCTDTQYF TGTGCCAGGGTTTGCATAGGAGGACTAGCAGGAGGGTGCACAGATACGCAGTATTTT
TRBJ1-5 many TRBD1 TRBV12-3/TRBV12-4 CASSTNRGQQPQHF TGTGCCAGCAGTACAAACAGGGGTCAACAGCCCCAGCATTTT
TRBJ2-3 few TRBD2 TRBV6-2/TRBV6-3 CASSSHGTSGRQASFF TGTGCCAGCAGTTCCCATGGGACTAGCGGGAGGCAGGCCTCATTTTTT
TRBJ1-1 many - TRBV9 CASSGAGVDTEAFF TGTGCCAGCAGTGGCGCAGGGGTCGACACTGAAGCTTTCTTT
TRBJ2-7 few - TRBV20-1 CSARDEASHSYEQYF TGCAGTGCCAGAGACGAAGCCAGCCACTCCTACGAGCAGTACTTC
TRBJ2-3 - - TRBV6-5 CASSIGPIASTDTQYF TGTGCCAGCAGCATCGGACCCATAGCTAGCACAGATACGCAGTATTTT
TRBJ1-5 many - TRBV6-1 CASSEIRAVNQPQHF TGTGCCAGCAGTGAAATTAGGGCAGTTAATCAGCCCCAGCATTTT
TRBJ1-2 many - TRBV11-2 CAIPNLDIINYGYTF TGTGCCATACCGAACCTGGACATTATAAACTATGGCTACACCTTC
TRBJ1-2 - - TRBV5-4 CASSLLGGKSDGYTF TGTGCCAGCAGCTTGTTGGGCGGGAAGAGCGATGGCTACACCTTC
TRBJ2-7 many - TRBV12-3/TRBV12-4 CASSFRRVDEQYF TGTGCCAGCAGTTTCCGCCGCGTGGACGAGCAGTACTTC
TRBJ1-1 few - TRBV6-5 CASTQSRQSSTEAFF TGTGCCAGCACTCAAAGTAGACAGTCCTCCACTGAAGCTTTCTTT
TRBJ2-5 few - TRBV15 CATSITRDGLSF TGTGCCACCAGCATTACACGGGACGGCCTTTCCTTC
TRBJ2-3 many - TRBV7-6 CASSARSGDTQYF TGTGCCAGCAGCGCTCGATCCGGAGATACGCAGTATTTT
TRBJ1-6 many - TRBV20-1 CSARDDSMSTNSPLHF TGCAGTGCTAGAGACGACTCTATGAGCACAAATTCACCCCTCCACTTT
TRBJ2-3 many - TRBV2 CARWGMEDTQYF TGTGCTAGGTGGGGGATGGAAGATACGCAGTATTTT
TRBJ2-3 - TRBD2 TRBV5-1 CASSHTSGGALDTQYF TGCGCCAGCAGCCATACTAGCGGGGGGGCCCTGGATACGCAGTATTTT
TRBJ1-1 - - TRBV3-1 CASSEAGWTEAFF TGTGCCAGCAGTGAGGCGGGCTGGACTGAAGCTTTCTTT
TRBJ1-1 - - TRBV14 CASSQGRGQTEAFF TGTGCCAGCAGCCAAGGGCGGGGGCAGACTGAAGCTTTCTTT
TRBJ2-7 few - TRBV5-1 CASSLSVRGTYEQYF TGCGCCAGCAGCTTGAGTGTCAGGGGTACCTACGAGCAGTACTTC
TRBJ2-1 - TRBD2 TRBV4-1 CASSQKGKREEQFF TGCGCCAGCAGCCAAAAGGGGAAGCGGGAGGAGCAGTTCTTC
TRBJ1-1 many - TRBV28 CATLLGGGTEAFF TGTGCCACACTTTTGGGAGGAGGCACTGAAGCTTTCTTT
TRBJ2-1 - - TRBV24-1 CATSDAAYNEQFF TGTGCCACCAGTGATGCCGCTTACAATGAGCAGTTCTTC